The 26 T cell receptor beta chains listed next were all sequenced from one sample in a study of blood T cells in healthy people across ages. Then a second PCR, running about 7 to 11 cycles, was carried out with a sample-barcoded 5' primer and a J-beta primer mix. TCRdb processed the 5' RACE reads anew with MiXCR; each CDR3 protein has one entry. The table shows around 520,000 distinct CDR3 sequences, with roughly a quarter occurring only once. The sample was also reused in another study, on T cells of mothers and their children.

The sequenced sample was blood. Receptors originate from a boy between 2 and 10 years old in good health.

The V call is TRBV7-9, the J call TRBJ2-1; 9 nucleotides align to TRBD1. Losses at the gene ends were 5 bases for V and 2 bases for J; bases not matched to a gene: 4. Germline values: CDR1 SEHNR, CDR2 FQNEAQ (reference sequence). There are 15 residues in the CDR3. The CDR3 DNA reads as TGTGCCAGCAGCCGGGACAGGGTCACCTACAATGAGCAGTTCTTC. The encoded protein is CASSRDRVTYNEQFF.

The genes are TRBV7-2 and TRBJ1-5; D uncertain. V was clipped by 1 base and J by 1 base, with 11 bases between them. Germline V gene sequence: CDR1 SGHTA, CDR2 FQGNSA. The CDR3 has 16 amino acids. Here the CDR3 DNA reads TGTGCCAGCAGCTTAGGGGCAGTTCGGAGCAATCAGCCCCAGCATTTT. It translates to CASSLGAVRSNQPQHF.

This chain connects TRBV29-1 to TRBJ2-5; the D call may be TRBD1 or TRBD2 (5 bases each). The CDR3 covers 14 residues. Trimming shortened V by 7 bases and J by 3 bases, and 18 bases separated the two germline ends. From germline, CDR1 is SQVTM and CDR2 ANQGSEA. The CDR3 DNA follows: TGCAGCGCCGGTGTTGGAGTGGGGGAAGAGACCCAGTACTTC. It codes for CSAGVGVGEETQYF.

The CDR3 loop is CASRGRGERGQPQHF. CDR3 in DNA: TGTGCCAGCAGGGGACGAGGTGAACGGGGTCAGCCCCAGCATTTT. This chain links TRBV12-3 or TRBV12-4 with TRBJ1-5; D perhaps matches TRBD1 (5 bases). CDR3 size: 15 residues. V was shortened by 6 bases and J by 6 bases, with 18 bases between the two germline ends.

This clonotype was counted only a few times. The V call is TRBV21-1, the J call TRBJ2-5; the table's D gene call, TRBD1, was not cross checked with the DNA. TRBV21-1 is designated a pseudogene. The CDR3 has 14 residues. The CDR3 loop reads CASDRQGAGETQYF. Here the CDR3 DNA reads TGTGCCAGCGATAGACAGGGGGCAGGAGAGACCCAGTACTTC.

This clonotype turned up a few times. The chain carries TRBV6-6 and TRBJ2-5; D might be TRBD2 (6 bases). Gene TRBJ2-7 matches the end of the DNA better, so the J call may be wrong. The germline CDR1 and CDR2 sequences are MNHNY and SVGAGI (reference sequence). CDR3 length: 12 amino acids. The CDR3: CASSYSSGEQYF. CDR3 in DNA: TGTGCCAGCAGTTACTCTAGCGGCGAGCAGTACTTC.

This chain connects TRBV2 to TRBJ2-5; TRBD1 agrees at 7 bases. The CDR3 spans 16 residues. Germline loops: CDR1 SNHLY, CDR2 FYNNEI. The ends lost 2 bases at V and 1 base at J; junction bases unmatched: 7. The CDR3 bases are TGTGCCAGCAGTGAACCGGGCAGGGGGAGCCAAGAGACCCAGTACTTC. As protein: CASSEPGRGSQETQYF. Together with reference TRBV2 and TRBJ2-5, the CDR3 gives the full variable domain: EPEVTQTPSHQVTQMGQEVILRCVPISNHLYFYWYRQILGQKVEFLVSFYNNEISEKSEIFDDQFSVERPDGSNFTLKIRSTKLEDSAMYFCASSEPGRGSQETQYFGPGTRLLVL.

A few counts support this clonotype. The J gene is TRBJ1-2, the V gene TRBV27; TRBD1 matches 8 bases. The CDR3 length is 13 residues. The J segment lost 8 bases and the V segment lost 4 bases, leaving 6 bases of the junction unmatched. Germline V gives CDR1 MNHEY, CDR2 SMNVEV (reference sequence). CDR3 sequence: CASSSDRGGGYTF. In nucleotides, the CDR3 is TGTGCCAGCAGTTCCGACAGGGGAGGGGGCTACACCTTC.

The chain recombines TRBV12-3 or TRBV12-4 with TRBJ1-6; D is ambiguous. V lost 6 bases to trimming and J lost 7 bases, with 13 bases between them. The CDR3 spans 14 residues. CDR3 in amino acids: CASSVGGENSPLHF. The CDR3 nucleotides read TGTGCCAGCAGCGTCGGCGGGGAAAATTCACCCCTCCACTTT.

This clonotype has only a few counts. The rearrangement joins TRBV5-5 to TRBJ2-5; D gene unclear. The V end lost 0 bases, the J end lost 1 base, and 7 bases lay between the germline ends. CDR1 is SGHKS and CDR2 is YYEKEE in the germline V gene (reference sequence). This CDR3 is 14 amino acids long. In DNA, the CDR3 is TGTGCCAGCAGCTTGGACCCTAGCCAAGAGACCCAGTACTTC. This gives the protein CASSLDPSQETQYF.

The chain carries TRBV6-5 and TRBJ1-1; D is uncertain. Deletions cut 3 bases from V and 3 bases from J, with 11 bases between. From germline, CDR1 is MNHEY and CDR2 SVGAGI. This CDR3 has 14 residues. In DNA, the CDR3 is TGTGCCAGCAGTTATCTCGGGAGGGACACTGAAGCTTTCTTT. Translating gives CASSYLGRDTEAFF.

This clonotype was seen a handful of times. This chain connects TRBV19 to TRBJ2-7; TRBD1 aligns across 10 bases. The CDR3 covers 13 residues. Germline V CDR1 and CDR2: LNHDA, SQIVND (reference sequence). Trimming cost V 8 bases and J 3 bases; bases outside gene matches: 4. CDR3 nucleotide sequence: TGTGCCAGTTCCGGGACAGGGGTCTACGAGCAGTACTTC. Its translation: CASSGTGVYEQYF.

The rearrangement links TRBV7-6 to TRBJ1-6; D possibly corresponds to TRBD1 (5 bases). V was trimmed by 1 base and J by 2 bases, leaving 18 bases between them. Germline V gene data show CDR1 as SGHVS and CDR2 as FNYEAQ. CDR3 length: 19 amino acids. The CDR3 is CASSLGPLRERTYNSPLHF. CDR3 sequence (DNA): TGTGCCAGCAGCTTAGGACCCCTCAGGGAGCGGACCTATAATTCACCCCTCCACTTT.

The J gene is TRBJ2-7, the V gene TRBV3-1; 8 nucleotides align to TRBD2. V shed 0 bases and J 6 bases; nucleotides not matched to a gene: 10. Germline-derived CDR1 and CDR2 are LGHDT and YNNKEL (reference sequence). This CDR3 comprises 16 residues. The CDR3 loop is CASSQDVSGGASEQYF. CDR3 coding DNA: TGTGCCAGCAGCCAAGATGTCAGCGGGGGAGCCTCCGAGCAGTACTTC.

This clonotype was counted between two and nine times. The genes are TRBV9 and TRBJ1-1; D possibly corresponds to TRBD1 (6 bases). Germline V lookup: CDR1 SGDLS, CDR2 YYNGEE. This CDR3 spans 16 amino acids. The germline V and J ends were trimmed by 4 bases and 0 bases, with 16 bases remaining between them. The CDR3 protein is CASSLNLDSLNTEAFF. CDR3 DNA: TGTGCCAGCAGCCTGAACTTGGACAGCTTGAACACTGAAGCTTTCTTT. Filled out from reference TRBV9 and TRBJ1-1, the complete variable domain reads DSGVTQTPKHLITATGQRVTLRCSPRSGDLSVYWYQQSLDQGLQFLIQYYNGEERAKGNILERFSAQQFPDLHSELNLSSLELGDSALYFCASSLNLDSLNTEAFFGQGTRLTVV.

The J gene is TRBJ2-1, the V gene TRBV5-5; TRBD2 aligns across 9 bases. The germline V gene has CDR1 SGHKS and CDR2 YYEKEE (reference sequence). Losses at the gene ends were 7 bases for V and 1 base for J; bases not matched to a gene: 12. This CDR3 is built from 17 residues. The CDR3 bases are TGTGCCAGCGTATCCCCCGGGACTAGCTTGTCCTACAATGAGCAGTTCTTC. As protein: CASVSPGTSLSYNEQFF.

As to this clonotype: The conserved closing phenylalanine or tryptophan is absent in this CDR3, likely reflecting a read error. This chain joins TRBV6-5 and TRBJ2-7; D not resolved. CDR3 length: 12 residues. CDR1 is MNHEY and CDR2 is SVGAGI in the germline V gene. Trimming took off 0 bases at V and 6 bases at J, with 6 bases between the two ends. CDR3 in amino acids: CASSYSGSEQYS. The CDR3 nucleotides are TGTGCCAGCAGTTACTCGGGTTCCGAGCAGTACTCC.

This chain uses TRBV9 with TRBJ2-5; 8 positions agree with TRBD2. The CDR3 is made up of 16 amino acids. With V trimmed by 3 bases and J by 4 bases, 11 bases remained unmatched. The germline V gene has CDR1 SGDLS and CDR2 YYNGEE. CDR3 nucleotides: TGTGCCAGCAGCGCCGGGGGGGGGAGACGGACAGAGACCCAGTACTTC. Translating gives CASSAGGGRRTETQYF. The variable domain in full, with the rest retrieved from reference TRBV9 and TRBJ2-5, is DSGVTQTPKHLITATGQRVTLRCSPRSGDLSVYWYQQSLDQGLQFLIQYYNGEERAKGNILERFSAQQFPDLHSELNLSSLELGDSALYFCASSAGGGRRTETQYFGPGTRLLVL.

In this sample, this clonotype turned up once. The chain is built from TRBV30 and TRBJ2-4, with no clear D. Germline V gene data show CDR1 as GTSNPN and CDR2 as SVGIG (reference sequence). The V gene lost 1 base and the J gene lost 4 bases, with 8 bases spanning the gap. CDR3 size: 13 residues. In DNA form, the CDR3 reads TGTGCCTGGAGTGAGTCCCGGAAAAACATTCAGTACTTC. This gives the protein CAWSESRKNIQYF.

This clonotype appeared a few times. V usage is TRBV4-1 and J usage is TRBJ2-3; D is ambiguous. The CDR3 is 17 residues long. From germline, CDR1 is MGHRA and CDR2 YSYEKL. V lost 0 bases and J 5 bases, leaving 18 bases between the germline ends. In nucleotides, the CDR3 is TGCGCCAGCAGCCAAGATGTGATAGCCCGGTGTCGAGATACGCAGTATTTT. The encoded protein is CASSQDVIARCRDTQYF.

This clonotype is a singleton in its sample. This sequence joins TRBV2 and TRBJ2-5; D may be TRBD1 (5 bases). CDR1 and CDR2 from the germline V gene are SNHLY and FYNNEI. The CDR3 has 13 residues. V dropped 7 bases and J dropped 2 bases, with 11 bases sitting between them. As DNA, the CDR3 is TGTGCCAGCAAGGACAAGGCGCAAGAGACCCAGTACTTC. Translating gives CASKDKAQETQYF.

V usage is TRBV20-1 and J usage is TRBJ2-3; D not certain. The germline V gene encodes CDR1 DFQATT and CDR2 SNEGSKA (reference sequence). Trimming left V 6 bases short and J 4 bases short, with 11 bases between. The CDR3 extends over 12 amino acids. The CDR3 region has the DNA TGCAGTGCCTCCTTTGGGGCAGATACGCAGTATTTT. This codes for CSASFGADTQYF.

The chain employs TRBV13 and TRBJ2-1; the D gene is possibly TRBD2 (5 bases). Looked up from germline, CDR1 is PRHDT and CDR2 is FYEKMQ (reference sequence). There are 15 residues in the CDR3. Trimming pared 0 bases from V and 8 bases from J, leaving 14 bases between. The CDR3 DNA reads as TGTGCCAGCAGCTTAGGTATCTCGGGCGGGTATGAGCAGTTCTTC. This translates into CASSLGISGGYEQFF.

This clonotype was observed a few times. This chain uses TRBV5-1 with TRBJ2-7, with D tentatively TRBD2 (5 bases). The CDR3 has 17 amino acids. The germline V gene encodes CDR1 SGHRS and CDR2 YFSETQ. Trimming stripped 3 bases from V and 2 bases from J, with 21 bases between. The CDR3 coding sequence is TGCGCCAGCAGCTACCCCGACAAGGCTAGCTTCCCCTACGAGCAGTACTTC. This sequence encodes CASSYPDKASFPYEQYF.

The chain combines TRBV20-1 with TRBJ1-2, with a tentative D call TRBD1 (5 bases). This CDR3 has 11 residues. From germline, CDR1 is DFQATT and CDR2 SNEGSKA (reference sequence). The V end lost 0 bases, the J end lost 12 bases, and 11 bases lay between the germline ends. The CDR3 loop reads CSARDRAWDTF. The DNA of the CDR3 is TGCAGTGCTAGAGACAGGGCGTGGGACACCTTC.

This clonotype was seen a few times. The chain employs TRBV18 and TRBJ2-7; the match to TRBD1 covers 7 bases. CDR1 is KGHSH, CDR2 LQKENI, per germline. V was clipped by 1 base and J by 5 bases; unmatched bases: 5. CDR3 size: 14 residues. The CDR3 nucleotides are TGTGCCAGCTCACCACAACAGGGGTTACACGAGCAGTACTTC. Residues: CASSPQQGLHEQYF.